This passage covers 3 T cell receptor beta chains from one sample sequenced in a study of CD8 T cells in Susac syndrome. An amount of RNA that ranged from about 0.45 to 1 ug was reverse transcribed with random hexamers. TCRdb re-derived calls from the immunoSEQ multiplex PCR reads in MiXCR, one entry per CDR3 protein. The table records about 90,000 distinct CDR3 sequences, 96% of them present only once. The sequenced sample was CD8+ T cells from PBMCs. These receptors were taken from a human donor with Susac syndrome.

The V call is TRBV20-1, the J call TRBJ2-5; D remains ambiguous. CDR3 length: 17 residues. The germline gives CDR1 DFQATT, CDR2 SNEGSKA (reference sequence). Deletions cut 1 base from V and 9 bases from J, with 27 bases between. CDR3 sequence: CSARVVTRAVWEGSQYF. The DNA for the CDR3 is TGCAGTGCTAGAGTAGTCACCAGAGCAGTTTGGGAAGGGTCCCAGTACTTC.

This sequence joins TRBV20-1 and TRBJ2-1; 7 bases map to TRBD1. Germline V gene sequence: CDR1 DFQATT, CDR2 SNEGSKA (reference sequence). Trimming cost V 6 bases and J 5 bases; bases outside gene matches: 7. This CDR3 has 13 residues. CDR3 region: CSATADRDNEQFF. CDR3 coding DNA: TGCAGTGCGACGGCCGACAGGGACAATGAGCAGTTCTTC.

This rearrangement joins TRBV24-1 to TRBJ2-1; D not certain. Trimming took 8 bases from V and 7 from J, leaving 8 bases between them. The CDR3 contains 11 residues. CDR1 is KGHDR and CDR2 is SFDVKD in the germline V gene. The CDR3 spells CATTSGNEQFF. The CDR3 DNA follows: TGTGCCACCACCTCGGGTAATGAGCAGTTCTTC.